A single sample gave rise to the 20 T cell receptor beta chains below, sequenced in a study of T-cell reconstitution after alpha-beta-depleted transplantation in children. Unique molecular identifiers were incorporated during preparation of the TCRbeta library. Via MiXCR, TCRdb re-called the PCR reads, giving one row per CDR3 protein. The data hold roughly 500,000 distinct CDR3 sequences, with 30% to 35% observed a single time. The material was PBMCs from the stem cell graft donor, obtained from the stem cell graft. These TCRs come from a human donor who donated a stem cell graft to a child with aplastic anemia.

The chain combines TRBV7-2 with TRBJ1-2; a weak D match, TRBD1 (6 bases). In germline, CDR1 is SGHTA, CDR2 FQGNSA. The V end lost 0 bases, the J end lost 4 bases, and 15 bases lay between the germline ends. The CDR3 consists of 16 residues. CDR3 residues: CASSLARGAFFYGYTF. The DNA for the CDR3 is TGTGCCAGCAGCTTAGCGCGGGGGGCGTTTTTCTATGGCTACACCTTC.

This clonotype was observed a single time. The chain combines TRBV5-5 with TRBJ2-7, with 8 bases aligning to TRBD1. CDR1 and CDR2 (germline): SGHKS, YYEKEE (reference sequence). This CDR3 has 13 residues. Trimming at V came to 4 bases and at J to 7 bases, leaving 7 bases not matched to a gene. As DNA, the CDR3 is TGTGCCAGCAGCCCGGACAGGGCGGAGGAGCAGTACGTC. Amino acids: CASSPDRAEEQYV.

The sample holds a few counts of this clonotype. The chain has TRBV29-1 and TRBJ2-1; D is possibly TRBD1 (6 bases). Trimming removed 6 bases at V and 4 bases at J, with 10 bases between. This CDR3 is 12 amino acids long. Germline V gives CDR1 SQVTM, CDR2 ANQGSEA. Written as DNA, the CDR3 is TGCAGCGTCGGACAGCTTTACAATGAGCAGTTCTTC. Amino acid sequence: CSVGQLYNEQFF.

The CDR3 is CASSQPGPYGNEQFF. The CDR3 bases are TGTGCCAGCAGCCAACCCGGGCCCTATGGGAATGAGCAGTTCTTC. The chain employs TRBV7-2 and TRBJ2-1, with D uncertain. Trimming shortened V by 5 bases and J by 7 bases, and 18 bases separated the two germline ends. Germline CDR1 reads SGHTA; CDR2 reads FQGNSA. The CDR3 spans 15 residues. The full variable domain, rest sourced from reference TRBV7-2 and TRBJ2-1, is GAGVSQSPSNKVTEKGKDVELRCDPISGHTALYWYRQSLGQGLEFLIYFQGNSAPDKSGLPSDRFSAERTGGSVSTLTIQRTQQEDSAVYLCASSQPGPYGNEQFFGPGTRLTVL.

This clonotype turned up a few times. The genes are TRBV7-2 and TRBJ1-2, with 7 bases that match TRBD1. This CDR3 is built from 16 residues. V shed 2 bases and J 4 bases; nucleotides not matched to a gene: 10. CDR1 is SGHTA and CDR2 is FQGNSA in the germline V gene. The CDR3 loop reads CASSLKGQIQLYGYTF. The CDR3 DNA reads TGTGCCAGCAGCTTAAAGGGACAGATACAGCTCTATGGCTACACCTTC.

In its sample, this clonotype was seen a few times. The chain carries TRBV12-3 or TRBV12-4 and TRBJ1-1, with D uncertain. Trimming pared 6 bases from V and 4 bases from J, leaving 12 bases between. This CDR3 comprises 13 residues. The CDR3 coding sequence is TGTGCCAGCAGCCCCGTTGGTTTCACTGAAGCTTTCTTT. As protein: CASSPVGFTEAFF.

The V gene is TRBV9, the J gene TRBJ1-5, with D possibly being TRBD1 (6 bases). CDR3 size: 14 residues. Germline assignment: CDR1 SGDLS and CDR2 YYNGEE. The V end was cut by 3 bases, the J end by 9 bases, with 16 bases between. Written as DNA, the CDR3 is TGTGCCAGCAGCGAGGGGGACGGGATTGGGCCCCAGCATTTT. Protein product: CASSEGDGIGPQHF.

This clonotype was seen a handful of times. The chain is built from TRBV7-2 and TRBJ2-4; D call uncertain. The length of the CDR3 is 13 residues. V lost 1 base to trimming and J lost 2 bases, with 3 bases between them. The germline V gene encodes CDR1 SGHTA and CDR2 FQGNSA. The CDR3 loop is CASSLGSKNIQYF. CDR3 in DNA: TGTGCCAGCAGCTTAGGTTCCAAAAACATTCAGTACTTC.

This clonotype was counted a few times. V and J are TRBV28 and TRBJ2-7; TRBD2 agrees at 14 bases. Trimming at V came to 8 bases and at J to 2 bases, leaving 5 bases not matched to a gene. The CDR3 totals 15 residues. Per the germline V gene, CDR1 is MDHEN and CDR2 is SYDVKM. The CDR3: CASDPTSGRAYEQYF. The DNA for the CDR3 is TGTGCCAGCGACCCGACTAGCGGGAGGGCCTACGAGCAGTACTTC. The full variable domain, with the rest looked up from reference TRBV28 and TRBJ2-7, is DVKVTQSSRYLVKRTGEKVFLECVQDMDHENMFWYRQDPGLGLRLIYFSYDVKMKEKGDIPEGYSVSREKKERFSLILESASTNQTSMYLCASDPTSGRAYEQYFGPGTRLTVT.

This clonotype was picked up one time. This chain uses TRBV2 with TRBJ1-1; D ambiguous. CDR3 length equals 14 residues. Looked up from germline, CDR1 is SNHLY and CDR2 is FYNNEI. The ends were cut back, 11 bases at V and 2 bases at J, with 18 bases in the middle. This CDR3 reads CAFCLASANTEAFF. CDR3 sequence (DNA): TGTGCCTTCTGTTTAGCATCCGCCAACACTGAAGCTTTCTTT.

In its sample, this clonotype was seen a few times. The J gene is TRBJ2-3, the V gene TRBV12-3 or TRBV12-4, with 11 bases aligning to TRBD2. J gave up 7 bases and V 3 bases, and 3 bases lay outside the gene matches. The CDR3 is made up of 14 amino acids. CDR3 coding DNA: TGTGCCAGCAGTTTCTCTAGCGGGAGGAATACGCAGTATTTT. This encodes CASSFSSGRNTQYF.

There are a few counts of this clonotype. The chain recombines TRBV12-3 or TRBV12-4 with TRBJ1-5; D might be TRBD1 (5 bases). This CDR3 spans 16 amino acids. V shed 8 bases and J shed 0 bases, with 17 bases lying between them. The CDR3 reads CASHPGEGYSNQPQHF. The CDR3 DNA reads TGTGCCAGCCACCCGGGGGAGGGGTATAGCAATCAGCCCCAGCATTTT.

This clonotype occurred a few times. The CDR3, as DNA: TGCAGCGTTGAATATCGGGCTTTTTCGGCAGGGTCTAACTATGGCTACACCTTC. Translation gives CSVEYRAFSAGSNYGYTF. The chain recombines TRBV29-1 with TRBJ1-2; weak D call: TRBD1 (5 bases). The CDR3 runs to 18 residues. The ends were cut back, 2 bases at V and 0 bases at J, with 22 bases in the middle. CDR1 and CDR2 from the germline V gene are SQVTM and ANQGSEA.

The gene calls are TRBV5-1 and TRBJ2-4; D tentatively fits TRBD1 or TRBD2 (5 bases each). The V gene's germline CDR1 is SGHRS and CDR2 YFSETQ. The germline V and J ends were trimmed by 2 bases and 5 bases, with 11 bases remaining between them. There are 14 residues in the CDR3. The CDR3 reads CASSLRRGQNIQYF. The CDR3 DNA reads TGCGCCAGCAGCTTAAGAAGGGGACAAAACATTCAGTACTTC.

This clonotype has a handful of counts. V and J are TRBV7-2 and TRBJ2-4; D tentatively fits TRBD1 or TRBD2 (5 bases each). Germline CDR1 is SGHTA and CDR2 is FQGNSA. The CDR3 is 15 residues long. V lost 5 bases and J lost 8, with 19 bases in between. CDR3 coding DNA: TGTGCCAGCAGCACCCGGTGGGGCCGAGGGGACATTCAGTACTTC. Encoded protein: CASSTRWGRGDIQYF.

Here the CDR3 DNA reads TGTGCCAGCAGTTTTCAACCCGGGACGGGACTGCTGGCTTTCTTT. This encodes CASSFQPGTGLLAFF. V gene TRBV27 combines with J gene TRBJ1-1, with a weak D call TRBD1 (5 bases). Germline V gene lookup returns CDR1 MNHEY and CDR2 SMNVEV (reference sequence). The CDR3 has 15 amino acids. V was trimmed by 3 bases and J by 11 bases, leaving 22 bases between them.

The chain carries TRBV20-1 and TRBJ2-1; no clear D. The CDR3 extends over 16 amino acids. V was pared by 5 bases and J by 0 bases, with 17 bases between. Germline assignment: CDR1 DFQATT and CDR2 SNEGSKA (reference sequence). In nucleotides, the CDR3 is TGCAGTGCTTGGGGTCCTAAATGGCGCTCCTACAATGAGCAGTTCTTC. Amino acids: CSAWGPKWRSYNEQFF.

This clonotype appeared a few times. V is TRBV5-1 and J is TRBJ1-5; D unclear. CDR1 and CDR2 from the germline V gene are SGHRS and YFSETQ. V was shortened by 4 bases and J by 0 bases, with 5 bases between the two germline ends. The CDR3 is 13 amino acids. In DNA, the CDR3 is TGCGCCAGCAGCGTAGCTAGCAATCAGCCCCAGCATTTT. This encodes CASSVASNQPQHF.

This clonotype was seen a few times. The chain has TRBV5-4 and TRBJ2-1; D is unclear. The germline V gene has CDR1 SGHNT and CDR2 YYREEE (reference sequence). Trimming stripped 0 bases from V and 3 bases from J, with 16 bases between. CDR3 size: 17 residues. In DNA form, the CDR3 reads TGTGCCAGCAGCTTGGGGCCGGCGGTAGACGTCTACAATGAGCAGTTCTTC. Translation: CASSLGPAVDVYNEQFF.

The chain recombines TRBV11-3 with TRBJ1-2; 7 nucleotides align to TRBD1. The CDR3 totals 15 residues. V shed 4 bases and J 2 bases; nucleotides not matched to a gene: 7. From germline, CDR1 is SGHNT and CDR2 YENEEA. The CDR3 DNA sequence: TGTGCCAGCAGCTCAGGGGGGACAGCGAACTATGGCTACACCTTC. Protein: CASSSGGTANYGYTF.